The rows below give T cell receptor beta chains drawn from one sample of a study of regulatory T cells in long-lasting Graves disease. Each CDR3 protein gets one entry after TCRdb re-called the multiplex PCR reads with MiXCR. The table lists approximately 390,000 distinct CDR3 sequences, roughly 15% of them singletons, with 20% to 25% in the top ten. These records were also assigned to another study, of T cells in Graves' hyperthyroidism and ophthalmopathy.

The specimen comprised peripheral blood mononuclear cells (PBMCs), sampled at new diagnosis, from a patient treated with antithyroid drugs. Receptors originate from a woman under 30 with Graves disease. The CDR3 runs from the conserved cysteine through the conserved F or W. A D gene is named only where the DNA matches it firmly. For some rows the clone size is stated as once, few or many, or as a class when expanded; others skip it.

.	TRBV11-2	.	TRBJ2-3	CASSLVPQRGNTQYF	TGTGCCAGCAGCTTAGTACCTCAGAGGGGTAATACGCAGTATTTT
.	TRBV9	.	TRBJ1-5	CASSVAVGQPQHF	TGTGCCAGCAGCGTAGCGGTCGGTCAGCCCCAGCATTTT
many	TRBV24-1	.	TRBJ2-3	CATSDFRGAIPDTQYF	TGTGCCACCAGTGATTTCAGGGGGGCCATCCCAGATACGCAGTATTTT
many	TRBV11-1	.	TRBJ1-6	CASSFQGSPLHF	TGTGCCAGCAGCTTCCAGGGTTCACCCCTCCACTTT
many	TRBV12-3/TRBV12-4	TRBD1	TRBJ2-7	CASSGGQGDYEQYF	TGTGCCAGCAGTGGGGGACAGGGGGACTACGAGCAGTACTTC
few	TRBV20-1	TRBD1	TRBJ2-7	CSAWRQGVNHEQYF	TGCAGTGCTTGGAGACAGGGAGTTAACCACGAGCAGTACTTC
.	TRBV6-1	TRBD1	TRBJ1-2	CASNLHGTGGQTRFYTF	TGTGCCAGCAATTTACACGGGACAGGGGGCCAAACTCGATTCTACACCTTC
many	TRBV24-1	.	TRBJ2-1	CATSDLAKESNEQFF	TGTGCCACCAGTGATTTGGCAAAAGAGTCCAATGAGCAGTTCTTC
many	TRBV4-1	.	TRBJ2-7	CASSQISGGTYEQYF	TGCGCCAGCAGCCAGATAAGCGGAGGGACCTACGAGCAGTACTTC
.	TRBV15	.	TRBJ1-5	CATSQYSNQPQHF	TGTGCCACCAGTCAGTATAGCAATCAGCCCCAGCATTTT
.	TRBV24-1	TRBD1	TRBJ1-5	CATSQTGGSNQPQHF	TGTGCCACCAGTCAGACAGGGGGTAGCAATCAGCCCCAGCATTTT
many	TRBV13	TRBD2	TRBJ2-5	CASSPQREGRGPQETQYF	TGTGCCAGCAGCCCTCAGCGGGAGGGCCGTGGGCCACAAGAGACCCAGTACTTC
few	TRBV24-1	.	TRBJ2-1	CATSGGANTYNEQFF	TGTGCCACCAGTGGCGGGGCAAACACCTACAATGAGCAGTTCTTC
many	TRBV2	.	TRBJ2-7	CASSGRITGAGYF	TGTGCCAGCAGTGGTAGGATCACCGGTGCAGGGTACTTC
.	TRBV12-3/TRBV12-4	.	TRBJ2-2	CASSPLGGRVTGELFF	TGTGCCAGCAGCCCTCTCGGGGGGCGAGTCACCGGGGAGCTGTTTTTT
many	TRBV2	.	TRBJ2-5	CGGTVQETQYF	TGTGGGGGAACAGTACAAGAGACCCAGTACTTC
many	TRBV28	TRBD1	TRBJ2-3	CASSSGTARTDTQYF	TGTGCCAGCAGTTCCGGGACAGCTCGCACAGATACGCAGTATTTT
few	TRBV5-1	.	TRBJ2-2	CASRDGRPTGELFF	TGCGCCTCCAGGGACGGGAGACCCACCGGGGAGCTGTTTTTT
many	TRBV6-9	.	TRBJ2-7	CASSYSFRTASYEQYF	TGTGCCAGCAGTTACTCTTTCCGGACGGCTTCCTACGAGCAGTACTTC
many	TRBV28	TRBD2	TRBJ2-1	CASSRGLAGVSVQFF	TGTGCCAGCAGTCGTGGACTAGCGGGGGTTTCAGTGCAGTTCTTC
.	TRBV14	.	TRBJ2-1	CSSSYSRSGAYYNEQFF	TGTTCCAGCAGCTACTCCCGAAGCGGTGCCTACTACAATGAGCAGTTCTTC
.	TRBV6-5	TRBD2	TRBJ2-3	CASSYRRGAGNARDTQYF	TGTGCCAGCAGTTACCGGCGGGGAGCGGGAAACGCCCGAGATACGCAGTATTTT
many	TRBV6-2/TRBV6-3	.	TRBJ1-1	CASSYPGGTEAFF	TGTGCCAGCAGTTACCCGGGAGGCACTGAAGCTTTCTTT
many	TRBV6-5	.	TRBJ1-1	CASSYSVQAGTEAFF	TGTGCCAGCAGTTACTCGGTCCAGGCGGGTACTGAAGCTTTCTTT
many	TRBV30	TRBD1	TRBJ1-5	CAWSVHRGPNQPQHF	TGTGCCTGGAGTGTACACAGGGGGCCGAATCAGCCCCAGCATTTT
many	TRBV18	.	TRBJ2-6	CASSPQRGANVLTF	TGTGCCAGCTCCCCCCAGCGGGGGGCCAACGTCCTGACTTTC
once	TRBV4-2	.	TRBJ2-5	CASSQDGGAAETQYF	TGTGCCAGCAGCCAAGATGGAGGGGCGGCTGAGACCCAGTACTTC
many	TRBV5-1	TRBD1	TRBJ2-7	CASSHRTGDEQYF	TGCGCCAGCAGCCACCGGACAGGGGACGAGCAGTACTTC
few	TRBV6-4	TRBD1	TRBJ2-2	CASSDRDRNTGELFF	TGTGCCAGCAGTGACCGGGACAGGAACACCGGGGAGCTGTTTTTT
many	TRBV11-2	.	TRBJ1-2	CASSLDLWDGYTF	TGTGCCAGCAGCTTAGATCTATGGGATGGCTACACCTTC
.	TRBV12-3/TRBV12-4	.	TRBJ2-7	CASSQRLTTVTYEQYF	TGTGCCAGCAGTCAACGACTCACGACAGTCACCTACGAGCAGTACTTC
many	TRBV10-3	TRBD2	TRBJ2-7	CAISDQAGAYEQYF	TGTGCCATCAGTGACCAAGCGGGAGCCTACGAGCAGTACTTC
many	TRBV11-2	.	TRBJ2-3	CASSPHPQSSTDTQYF	TGTGCCAGCAGCCCCCACCCCCAGTCTAGCACAGATACGCAGTATTTT
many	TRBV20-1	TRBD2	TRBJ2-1	CSAVRTSGREQFF	TGCAGTGCCGTACGGACTAGCGGGAGGGAGCAATTCTTC
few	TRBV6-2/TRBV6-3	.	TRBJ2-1	CASSYSWRGPNNEQFF	TGTGCCAGCAGTTACTCCTGGCGGGGGCCCAACAATGAGCAGTTCTTC
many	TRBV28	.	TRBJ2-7	CASREGDYEQYF	TGTGCCAGCAGGGAAGGAGACTACGAGCAGTACTTC
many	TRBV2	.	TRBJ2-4	CASSTLLNIQYF	TGTGCCAGCAGCACCCTTTTGAACATTCAGTACTTC